The 11 T cell receptor beta chains given below trace back to one sample, sequenced in a study of CD8 T cells in Susac syndrome. Reverse transcription of roughly 0.45 to 1 ug RNA was performed with random hexamers. Using its own MiXCR run on the immunoSEQ multiplex PCR reads, TCRdb lists one record per CDR3 protein. The sample lists just over 300,000 distinct CDR3 sequences, around 92% occurring once. The sequencing sample was made of CD4+ T cells from PBMCs. These receptors were collected from a human donor with multiple sclerosis.

The genes are TRBV7-9 and TRBJ2-7; tentatively, D is TRBD1 or TRBD2 (6 bases each). Trimming removed 5 bases at V and 7 bases at J, with 18 bases between. The CDR3 length is 14 residues. Germline V gives CDR1 SEHNR, CDR2 FQNEAQ (reference sequence). Written as DNA, the CDR3 is TGTGCCAGCAGCCTGAACACGGGGGCTACGGAGCAGTACTTC. It translates to CASSLNTGATEQYF. The variable domain in full, completed from reference TRBV7-9 and TRBJ2-7, reads DTGVSQNPRHKITKRGQNVTFRCDPISEHNRLYWYRQTLGQGPEFLTYFQNEAQLEKSRLLSDRFSAERPKGSFSTLEIQRTEQGDSAMYLCASSLNTGATEQYFGPGTRLTVT.

The chain uses TRBV7-2 and TRBJ2-1, with 8 bases that match TRBD2. V shed 3 bases, J shed 8 bases, and the junction held 12 bases outside the gene matches. Germline lookup yields CDR1 SGHTA and CDR2 FQGNSA. The CDR3 consists of 16 residues. The CDR3 DNA sequence: TGTGCCAGCAGCTTTATAGGGACTAGTGGGTGGGATGAGCAGTTCTTC. Protein sequence: CASSFIGTSGWDEQFF. The whole variable domain, remainder taken from reference TRBV7-2 and TRBJ2-1, is GAGVSQSPSNKVTEKGKDVELRCDPISGHTALYWYRQSLGQGLEFLIYFQGNSAPDKSGLPSDRFSAERTGGSVSTLTIQRTQQEDSAVYLCASSFIGTSGWDEQFFGPGTRLTVL.

The CDR3 DNA follows: TGTGCCAGCAGCTTAAACCTAGAGACCCAGTACTTC. Amino acid sequence: CASSLNLETQYF. J is TRBJ2-5 and V is TRBV7-2; D ambiguous. Trimming cost V 2 bases and J 4 bases, with 5 bases left between them. This CDR3 spans 12 amino acids. Germline lookup yields CDR1 SGHTA and CDR2 FQGNSA. The whole variable domain, filled in from reference TRBV7-2 and TRBJ2-5, reads GAGVSQSPSNKVTEKGKDVELRCDPISGHTALYWYRQSLGQGLEFLIYFQGNSAPDKSGLPSDRFSAERTGGSVSTLTIQRTQQEDSAVYLCASSLNLETQYFGPGTRLLVL.

This sequence joins TRBV4-2 and TRBJ2-7; 11 bases map to TRBD2. CDR3 size: 17 residues. Germline V gene sequence: CDR1 LGHNA, CDR2 YNFKEQ. J was trimmed by 7 bases and V by 0 bases; bases with no gene match: 11. The CDR3 coding sequence is TGTGCCAGCAGCCAAGATGAGGATAGCGGGAGGGCTGGGGAGCAGTACTTC. As protein: CASSQDEDSGRAGEQYF.

The rearrangement uses TRBV6-2 or TRBV6-3 and TRBJ2-7, with 12 bases fitting TRBD2. V was clipped by 9 bases and J by 4 bases; unmatched bases: 4. The CDR3 runs to 13 residues. Germline values: CDR1 MNHEY, CDR2 SVGEGT. Here the CDR3 reads CASKTSGSYEQYF. The CDR3 DNA reads as TGTGCCAGTAAGACTAGCGGGAGTTACGAGCAGTACTTC.

CDR3 in DNA: TGTGCCAGCAGGGGAGAGGGGGGCGGCCAGTACTTC. Translated, it gives CASRGEGGGQYF. J is TRBJ2-5 and V is TRBV3-1; D possibly matches TRBD1 or TRBD2 (6 bases each). This CDR3 spans 12 amino acids. Trimming removed 6 bases from V and 10 bases from J, with 15 bases in between. Germline CDR1 reads LGHDT; CDR2 reads YNNKEL (reference sequence).

The V call is TRBV6-2 or TRBV6-3, the J call TRBJ2-7; TRBD1 is a possible D gene (5 bases). The V and J ends lost 5 bases and 0 bases respectively, with 14 bases between them. The germline gives CDR1 MNHEY, CDR2 SVGEGT. The length of the CDR3 is 15 residues. As DNA, the CDR3 is TGTGCCAGCAGTGATAGACAGTTCAGCTCCTACGAGCAGTACTTC. This gives the protein CASSDRQFSSYEQYF.

The chain couples TRBV28 to TRBJ1-3, with 10 nucleotides matching TRBD1. CDR3 length equals 17 residues. V was pared by 7 bases and J by 2 bases, with 11 bases of the junction left unmatched. Per the germline V gene, CDR1 is MDHEN and CDR2 is SYDVKM. The CDR3 here is CASILAVGTGAGNTIYF. The CDR3 nucleotides read TGTGCCAGCATCCTAGCCGTCGGGACAGGGGCTGGAAACACCATATATTTT.

This chain links TRBV5-1 with TRBJ2-7; D is unresolved. The V and J ends lost 0 bases and 5 bases respectively, with 15 bases between them. From germline, CDR1 is SGHRS and CDR2 YFSETQ. This CDR3 contains 15 residues. The DNA of the CDR3 is TGCGCCAGCAGCTTGGGTTCTGGGCCCCCCAACGAGCAGTACTTC. This encodes CASSLGSGPPNEQYF.

V usage is TRBV7-9 and J usage is TRBJ2-1; possibly TRBD1 or TRBD2 for D (5 bases each). This CDR3 comprises 14 residues. V dropped 5 bases and J dropped 6 bases, with 14 bases sitting between them. Germline values: CDR1 SEHNR, CDR2 FQNEAQ (reference sequence). CDR3 DNA: TGTGCCAGCAGCGCAGGGACCTTCCGCAATGAGCAGTTCTTC. It yields the protein CASSAGTFRNEQFF.

J is TRBJ2-5 and V is TRBV5-1; D is perhaps TRBD2 (5 bases). The V gene's germline CDR1 is SGHRS and CDR2 YFSETQ. The V end was cut by 4 bases, the J end by 5 bases, with 15 bases between. CDR3 length: 14 residues. The CDR3 loop is CASSGGPERETQYF. In DNA form, the CDR3 reads TGCGCCAGCAGCGGAGGACCCGAACGGGAGACCCAGTACTTC.